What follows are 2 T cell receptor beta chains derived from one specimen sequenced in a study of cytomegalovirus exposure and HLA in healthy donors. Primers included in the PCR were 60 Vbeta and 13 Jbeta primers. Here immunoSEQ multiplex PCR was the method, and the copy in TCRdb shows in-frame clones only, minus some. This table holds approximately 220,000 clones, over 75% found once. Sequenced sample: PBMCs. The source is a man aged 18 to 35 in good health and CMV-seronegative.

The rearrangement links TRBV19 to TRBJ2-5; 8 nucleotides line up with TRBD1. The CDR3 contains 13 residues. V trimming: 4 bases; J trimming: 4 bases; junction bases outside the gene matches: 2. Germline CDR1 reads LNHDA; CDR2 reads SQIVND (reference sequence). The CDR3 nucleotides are TGTGCCAGTAGTACGACAGGGGTAGAGACCCAGTACTTC. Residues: CASSTTGVETQYF.

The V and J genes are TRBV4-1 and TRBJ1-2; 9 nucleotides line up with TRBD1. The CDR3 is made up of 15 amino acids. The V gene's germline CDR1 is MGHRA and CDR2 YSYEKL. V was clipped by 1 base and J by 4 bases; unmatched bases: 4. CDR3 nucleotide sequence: TGCGCCAGCAGCCAAGGGGACAGGGAGGGCTATGGCTACACCTTC. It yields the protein CASSQGDREGYGYTF.